The following is a TCR beta chain sequence with its context. Sequenced by immunoSEQ multiplex PCR; TCRdb stores in-frame clones only, minus some. Of around 110,000 clones detected, nearly 95% appear once; the ten largest clones hold roughly 2.5%. The sample originates from a study of control samples from healthy donors and cancer patients. Sequencing was done on a sample of blood. This clonotype originated in a man aged 30 to 45 in good health.

CDR3 in amino acids: CASWARVSGGGNQPQHF. The DNA for the CDR3 is TGTGCCAGTTGGGCAAGGGTTTCTGGGGGAGGCAATCAGCCCCAGCATTTT. The chain has TRBV19 and TRBJ1-5, with D maybe TRBD1 (5 bases). In germline, CDR1 is LNHDA, CDR2 SQIVND (reference sequence). The CDR3 has 17 residues. V lost 8 bases and J lost 2, with 22 bases in between.